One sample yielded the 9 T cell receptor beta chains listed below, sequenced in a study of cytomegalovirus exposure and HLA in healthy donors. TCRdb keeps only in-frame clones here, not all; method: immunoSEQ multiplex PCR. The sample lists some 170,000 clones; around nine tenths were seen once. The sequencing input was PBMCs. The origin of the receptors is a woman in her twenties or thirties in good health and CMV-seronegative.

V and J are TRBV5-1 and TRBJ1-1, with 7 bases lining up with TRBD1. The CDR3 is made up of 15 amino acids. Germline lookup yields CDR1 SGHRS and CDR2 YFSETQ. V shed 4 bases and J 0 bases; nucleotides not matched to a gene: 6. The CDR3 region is CASSQDRRLNTEAFF. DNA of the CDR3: TGCGCCAGCAGCCAGGACAGGAGATTGAACACTGAAGCTTTCTTT.

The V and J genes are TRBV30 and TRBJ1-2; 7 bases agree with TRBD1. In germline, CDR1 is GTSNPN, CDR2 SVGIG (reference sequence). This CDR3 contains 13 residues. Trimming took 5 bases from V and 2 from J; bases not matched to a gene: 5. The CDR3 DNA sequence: TGTGCCTGGGAGGAGGACAGGAACTATGGCTACACCTTC. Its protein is CAWEEDRNYGYTF.

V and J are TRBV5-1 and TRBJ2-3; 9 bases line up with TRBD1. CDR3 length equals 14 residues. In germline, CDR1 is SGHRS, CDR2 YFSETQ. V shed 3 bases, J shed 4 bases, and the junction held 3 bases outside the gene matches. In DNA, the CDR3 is TGCGCCAGCAGCTCAGACAGGGGGGCAGATACGCAGTATTTT. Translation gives CASSSDRGADTQYF.

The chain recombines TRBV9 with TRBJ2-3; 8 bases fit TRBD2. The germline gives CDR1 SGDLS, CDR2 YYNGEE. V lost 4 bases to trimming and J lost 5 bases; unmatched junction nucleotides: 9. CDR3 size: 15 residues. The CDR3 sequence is CASSYAGGWGDTQYF. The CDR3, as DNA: TGTGCCAGCAGCTATGCGGGGGGTTGGGGAGATACGCAGTATTTT.

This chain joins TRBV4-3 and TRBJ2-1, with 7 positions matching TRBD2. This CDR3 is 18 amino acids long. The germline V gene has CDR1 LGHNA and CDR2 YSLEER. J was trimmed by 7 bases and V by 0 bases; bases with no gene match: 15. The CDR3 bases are TGCGCCAGCAGCCAAGACTCGAGTAGCGGGCGGCTGGGGAATGAGCAGTTCTTC. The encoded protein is CASSQDSSSGRLGNEQFF.

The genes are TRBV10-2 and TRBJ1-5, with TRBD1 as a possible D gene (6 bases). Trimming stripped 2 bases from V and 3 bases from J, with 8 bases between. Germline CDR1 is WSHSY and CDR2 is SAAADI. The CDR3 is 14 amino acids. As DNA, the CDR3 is TGCGCCAGCAGTGAGGGACAGATCAATCAGCCCCAGCATTTT. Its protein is CASSEGQINQPQHF.

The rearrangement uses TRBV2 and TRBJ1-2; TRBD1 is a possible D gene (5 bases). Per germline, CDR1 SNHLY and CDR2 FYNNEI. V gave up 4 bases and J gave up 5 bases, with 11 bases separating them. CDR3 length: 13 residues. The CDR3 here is CASSVDRSYGYTF. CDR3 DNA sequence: TGTGCCAGCAGTGTAGACAGATCGTATGGCTACACCTTC.

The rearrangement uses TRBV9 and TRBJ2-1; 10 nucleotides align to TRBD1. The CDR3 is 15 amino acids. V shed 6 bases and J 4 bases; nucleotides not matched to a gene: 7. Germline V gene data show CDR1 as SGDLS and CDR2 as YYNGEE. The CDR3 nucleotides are TGTGCCAGCAACTCCGGGACAGGGGTATACAATGAGCAGTTCTTC. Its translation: CASNSGTGVYNEQFF.

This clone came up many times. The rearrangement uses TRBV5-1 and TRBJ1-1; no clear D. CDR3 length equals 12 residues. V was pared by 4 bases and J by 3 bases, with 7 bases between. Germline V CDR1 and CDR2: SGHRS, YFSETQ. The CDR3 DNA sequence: TGCGCCAGCAGCCTACGGGACACTGAAGCTTTCTTT. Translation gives CASSLRDTEAFF.